The rows below give T cell receptor beta chains drawn from one sample of a study of T cells in Graves' hyperthyroidism and ophthalmopathy. TCRdb re-analysed the multiplex PCR reads in MiXCR, keeping a single row per CDR3 protein. The sample holds around 620,000 distinct CDR3 sequences; under 20% are singletons and the top ten take around 4%. Input material: blood. These receptor sequences come from a woman younger than 45 with Graves' hyperthyroidism. Each CDR3 is given with its conserved first and last residue. The order of the fields is V gene, D gene, clone size, J gene, CDR3 protein, CDR3 DNA. A D gene is named only where the DNA matches it firmly. Not every row has a clone size; where given, it reads once, few, many or a size class.

TRBV19,-,few,TRBJ2-7,CASSSRTWTNYEQYF,TGTGCCAGTAGTTCGCGAACCTGGACAAACTACGAGCAGTACTTC
TRBV30,-,many,TRBJ1-3,CAWSVDSISGNTIYF,TGTGCCTGGAGTGTCGACAGTATCTCTGGAAACACCATATATTTT
TRBV5-1,-,many,TRBJ2-2,CASSFMADTGELFF,TGCGCCAGCAGCTTTATGGCTGACACCGGGGAGCTGTTTTTT
TRBV7-3,TRBD2,many,TRBJ2-3,CASSLKLAGEGDTQYF,TGTGCCAGCAGCTTAAAGCTAGCGGGAGAGGGGGATACGCAGTATTTT
TRBV12-3/TRBV12-4,TRBD2,many,TRBJ2-7,CASSLAGGGPYEQYF,TGTGCCAGCAGCCTAGCGGGAGGAGGCCCCTACGAGCAGTACTTC
TRBV20-1,TRBD1,-,TRBJ1-5,CSARDKGAIYVDNQPQHF,TGCAGTGCTAGAGACAAGGGGGCTATTTATGTAGACAATCAGCCCCAGCATTTT
TRBV12-3/TRBV12-4,TRBD1,few,TRBJ2-2,CAMTGGDTGELFF,TGTGCCATGACAGGGGGGGACACCGGGGAGCTGTTTTTT
TRBV25-1,-,-,TRBJ1-1,CASSESAGSMNTEAFF,TGTGCCAGCAGTGAATCCGCAGGGTCCATGAACACTGAAGCTTTCTTT
TRBV9,-,many,TRBJ2-1,CASSVGGEWGDEQFF,TGTGCCAGCAGCGTAGGGGGAGAATGGGGAGATGAGCAGTTCTTC
TRBV6-1,-,-,TRBJ1-2,CASSESYTSSIGRLGGYTF,TGTGCCAGCAGTGAATCCTATACCAGTTCGATCGGACGATTAGGAGGCTACACCTTC
TRBV20-1,-,many,TRBJ2-7,CSARDESLHYEQYF,TGCAGTGCTAGAGATGAGTCGTTGCACTACGAGCAGTACTTC
TRBV30,-,many,TRBJ1-5,CAWSVGNNQPQHF,TGTGCCTGGAGTGTGGGCAACAATCAGCCCCAGCATTTT
TRBV7-3,TRBD1,many,TRBJ2-1,CASSPGGRNNEQFF,TGTGCCAGCAGCCCAGGGGGCCGAAACAATGAGCAGTTCTTC
TRBV19,-,few,TRBJ1-1,CASSIGAGMNTEAFF,TGTGCCAGTAGTATAGGCGCAGGGATGAACACTGAAGCTTTCTTT
TRBV6-2/TRBV6-3,TRBD2,many,TRBJ2-7,CASSYLAGGSYEQYF,TGTGCCAGCAGTTACTTAGCGGGAGGTTCCTACGAGCAGTACTTC
TRBV30,-,many,TRBJ2-6,CAWSERAGANVLTF,TGTGCCTGGAGTGAGAGAGCCGGGGCCAACGTCCTGACTTTC
TRBV15,TRBD1,many,TRBJ2-5,CATSSGLTGGLSQYF,TGTGCCACCAGCAGTGGACTTACAGGGGGGTTATCCCAGTACTTC
TRBV29-1,-,-,TRBJ1-1,CSVSGQNTEAFF,TGCAGCGTCTCGGGACAGAACACTGAAGCTTTCTTT
TRBV29-1,-,few,TRBJ2-1,CSVEDQDRRSYNEQFF,TGCAGCGTTGAAGACCAGGACAGAAGATCCTACAATGAGCAGTTCTTC
TRBV29-1,-,few,TRBJ2-3,CSGWGDTQYF,TGCAGCGGTTGGGGGGATACGCAGTATTTT
TRBV7-9,TRBD2,few,TRBJ2-7,CASSSPTSGSTHEQYF,TGTGCCAGCAGCTCGCCGACTAGCGGGAGCACCCACGAGCAGTACTTC
TRBV7-2,-,many,TRBJ2-1,CASSLGRAEGNEQFF,TGTGCCAGCAGCTTAGGGCGGGCCGAGGGGAATGAGCAGTTCTTC
TRBV25-1,-,few,TRBJ2-1,CASNYCRTAIYIKYNEQFF,TGTGCCAGCAATTACTGTAGGACAGCGATTTACATAAAGTACAATGAGCAGTTCTTC
TRBV11-2,-,few,TRBJ1-1,CASSLVEQGKAFF,TGTGCCAGCAGCTTAGTCGAACAGGGTAAAGCTTTCTTT
TRBV9,-,-,TRBJ2-7,CASSVGTNSYMEQYF,TGTGCCAGCAGCGTAGGGACTAACTCCTATATGGAGCAGTACTTC
TRBV4-1,-,-,TRBJ2-1,CASRPAGPGRDWEREQFF,TGCGCCAGCAGACCAGCCGGTCCGGGCAGGGATTGGGAACGTGAGCAGTTCTTC
TRBV7-2,-,many,TRBJ2-7,CASREGLGTAPYEQYF,TGTGCCAGCAGAGAGGGGCTGGGGACCGCACCCTACGAGCAGTACTTC
TRBV27,-,many,TRBJ2-7,CASSLWAGEQYF,TGTGCCAGCAGTTTATGGGCGGGCGAGCAGTACTTC
TRBV2,-,once,TRBJ1-1,CASRSVRLSGTEAFF,TGTGCCAGCAGATCTGTCAGGCTCAGCGGCACTGAAGCTTTCTTT
TRBV7-9,-,-,TRBJ1-1,CASSLFSGSGTEAFF,TGTGCCAGCAGCTTATTTTCAGGGAGCGGCACTGAAGCTTTCTTT
TRBV28,-,-,TRBJ1-5,CASSSRGRTDTQHF,TGTGCCAGCAGTTCGAGGGGTAGGACAGATACGCAGCATTTT
TRBV7-3,-,-,TRBJ2-3,CASSTGVTDTQYF,TGTGCCAGCAGCACGGGGGTTACAGATACGCAGTATTTT
TRBV7-8,TRBD2,many,TRBJ2-3,CASSLAGASGTSTDTQYF,TGTGCCAGCAGCTTAGCTGGGGCTAGCGGGACTAGCACAGATACGCAGTATTTT
TRBV11-2,-,many,TRBJ2-7,CASSPLQTYEQYF,TGTGCCAGCAGCCCCCTACAAACCTACGAGCAGTACTTC
TRBV20-1,-,many,TRBJ1-5,CSASSGGAGQPQHF,TGCAGTGCTAGTAGCGGGGGAGCTGGTCAGCCCCAGCATTTT
TRBV11-2,TRBD2,few,TRBJ2-7,CASSLGGLAGGSSYEQYF,TGTGCCAGCAGCTTAGGGGGACTAGCGGGAGGCAGCTCCTACGAGCAGTACTTC
TRBV12-3/TRBV12-4,TRBD2,-,TRBJ2-3,CASSISGRTDTQYF,TGTGCCAGCAGTATTAGCGGGAGGACAGATACGCAGTATTTT
TRBV28,-,many,TRBJ2-3,CASSYGNRRTDTQYF,TGTGCCAGCAGTTATGGTAACAGGCGCACAGATACGCAGTATTTT
TRBV5-1,-,many,TRBJ2-7,CASVGDPFAGEQYF,TGCGCCTCTGTGGGCGACCCTTTCGCTGGGGAGCAGTACTTC
TRBV19,TRBD2,few,TRBJ2-7,CASSREGPYEQYF,TGTGCCAGTAGCAGGGAGGGCCCCTACGAGCAGTACTTC
TRBV7-2,TRBD2,many,TRBJ2-3,CASSLAFLGSRTSIDTQYF,TGTGCCAGCAGCTTAGCTTTTCTCGGGTCGAGGACTAGCATCGATACGCAGTATTTT